Listed below are T cell receptor beta chains from one sample, sequenced in a study of T cell responses to AZD1222 COVID-19 vaccine. The data were produced by immunoSEQ multiplex PCR, yet TCRdb's version contains in-frame clones alone and is incomplete. Seen here are 150,000 to 200,000 clones, about 88% observed once, and the top ten hold roughly 1.7%. Here the sequenced sample was peripheral blood, taken on day 0 of AZD1222 vaccination. The receptors stem from an adult in good health. Each CDR3 is given with its conserved first and last residue. The D gene is left open where the match is weak. Where a row states a size, it is once, few, many or the class of an expanded clone; other rows omit it.

D gene	J gene	CDR3 length	clone size	V gene	CDR3 protein	CDR3 DNA
-	TRBJ1-1	16	-	TRBV30	CAWSAWGGPGNTEAFF	TGTGCCTGGAGTGCCTGGGGAGGGCCGGGTAACACTGAAGCTTTCTTT
-	TRBJ2-1	10	-	TRBV29-1	CSVEQNEQFF	TGCAGCGTTGAACAGAACGAGCAGTTCTTC
-	TRBJ2-3	17	-	TRBV29-1	CSVQTGGGGAGGDTQYF	TGCAGCGTCCAAACCGGAGGTGGGGGAGCCGGGGGAGATACGCAGTATTTT
-	TRBJ1-6	14	-	TRBV9	CASSRELVGSPLHF	TGTGCCAGCAGCCGGGAGCTAGTGGGTTCACCCCTCCACTTT
-	TRBJ1-1	18	-	TRBV9	CASSVGVPYSHTEGEAFF	TGTGCCAGCAGCGTAGGGGTTCCCTATTCCCATACAGAGGGTGAAGCTTTCTTT
TRBD1	TRBJ1-4	13	-	TRBV7-8	CASSRGQNEKLFF	TGTGCCAGCAGCCGGGGACAGAATGAAAAACTGTTTTTT
-	TRBJ2-5	15	-	TRBV25-1	CASSVGSGVQETQYF	TGTGCCAGCAGTGTCGGTAGCGGTGTACAAGAGACCCAGTACTTC
-	TRBJ1-1	15	-	TRBV30	CAWSTSGTLRTEAFF	TGTGCCTGGAGCACATCCGGGACCTTAAGGACTGAAGCTTTCTTT
-	TRBJ1-1	15	-	TRBV28	CASSPHGYVDTEAFF	TGTGCCAGCAGTCCCCATGGGTATGTGGACACTGAAGCTTTCTTT
-	TRBJ2-3	16	-	TRBV4-3	CASSQDPSGRADTQYF	TGCGCCAGCAGCCAAGACCCCTCCGGGAGAGCAGATACGCAGTATTTT
TRBD1	TRBJ2-1	15	-	TRBV6-5	CASSEDRVSYNEQFF	TGTGCCAGCAGCGAGGACAGGGTCTCCTACAATGAGCAGTTCTTC
-	TRBJ2-3	15	-	TRBV2	CASSEEGQGPDTQYF	TGTGCCAGCAGTGAAGAAGGGCAGGGTCCAGATACGCAGTATTTT
-	TRBJ2-1	12	-	TRBV27	CASSLYLSPQFF	TGTGCCAGCAGTTTATATCTCAGCCCTCAGTTCTTC
-	TRBJ1-5	14	-	TRBV24-1	CATSDNRVNQPQHF	TGTGCCACCAGTGACAACAGGGTTAATCAGCCCCAGCATTTT
-	TRBJ1-2	15	-	TRBV6-6	CASSYLRVEDYGYTF	TGTGCCAGCAGTTACCTTAGGGTAGAGGACTATGGCTACACCTTC
-	TRBJ1-1	15	once	TRBV27	CASSSDAGANTEAFF	TGTGCCAGCAGTTCGGACGCGGGCGCGAACACTGAAGCTTTCTTT
-	TRBJ2-4	16	-	TRBV2	CASSTSGTDAKNIQYF	TGTGCCAGCAGTACCTCTGGAACAGATGCCAAAAACATTCAGTACTTC